A single sample is the source of the 19 T cell receptor beta chains below, sequenced in a study of blood T cell repertoires in COVID-19. The data were produced by immunoSEQ multiplex PCR, yet TCRdb's version contains in-frame clones alone and is incomplete. The sample contains roughly 250,000 clones, about nine tenths of which appear only once. Sequences were obtained from PBMCs or T cells enriched from blood (not recorded which). Every receptor here comes from a woman aged 45-65 years who had recovered from COVID-19.

The chain has TRBV9 and TRBJ2-3; TRBD1 is a possible D gene (5 bases). Per the germline V gene, CDR1 is SGDLS and CDR2 is YYNGEE. V lost 4 bases and J lost 3, with 15 bases in between. CDR3 length equals 15 residues. The chain's CDR3 is CASSPPVRGTDTQYF. The CDR3 DNA follows: TGTGCCAGCAGCCCACCCGTTAGGGGAACAGATACGCAGTATTTT.

The chain combines TRBV30 with TRBJ2-7; the D gene is possibly TRBD1 (5 bases). CDR3 length: 15 amino acids. V shed 0 bases and J shed 4 bases, with 16 bases lying between them. The germline V gene has CDR1 GTSNPN and CDR2 SVGIG (reference sequence). CDR3 in DNA: TGTGCCTGGAGTGTACCCCGGACAATGATTTACGAGCAGTACTTC. Protein: CAWSVPRTMIYEQYF.

The rearrangement uses TRBV29-1 and TRBJ2-7; TRBD2 matches 7 bases. V shed 0 bases, J shed 6 bases, and the junction held 5 bases outside the gene matches. The CDR3 is 13 amino acids. Germline V gene sequence: CDR1 SQVTM, CDR2 ANQGSEA. CDR3 coding DNA: TGCAGCGTTGAAGATCGGGCTAGCGGCGAGCAGTACTTC. Translating gives CSVEDRASGEQYF.

The V gene is TRBV28, the J gene TRBJ1-2, with D maybe TRBD1 (5 bases). The germline V and J ends were trimmed by 7 bases and 6 bases, with 18 bases remaining between them. Germline V lookup: CDR1 MDHEN, CDR2 SYDVKM. This CDR3 has 14 amino acids. The CDR3 DNA reads as TGTGCCAGCACCCAAAGGGGCAGGGTGCATGGCTACACCTTC. It specifies CASTQRGRVHGYTF.

This chain uses TRBV18 with TRBJ1-5; TRBD1 might be the D (5 bases). The CDR3 is 13 residues long. In germline, CDR1 is KGHSH, CDR2 LQKENI. V was trimmed by 3 bases and J by 4 bases, leaving 7 bases between them. CDR3 residues: CASSPRVNQPQHF. CDR3 nucleotide sequence: TGTGCCAGCTCACCCAGGGTTAATCAGCCCCAGCATTTT.

This chain joins TRBV5-4 and TRBJ2-7; the match to TRBD2 covers 11 bases. CDR3 length: 13 residues. The V and J ends lost 4 bases and 7 bases, in that order; junction bases with no gene match: 4. CDR1 and CDR2 (germline): SGHNT, YYREEE (reference sequence). Written as DNA, the CDR3 is TGTGCCAGCAGCCCTGGACTAGCGGGTGAGCAGTACTTC. This codes for CASSPGLAGEQYF.

V and J are TRBV7-2 and TRBJ2-1; 8 positions match TRBD1. The CDR3 runs to 14 residues. Germline-derived CDR1 and CDR2 are SGHTA and FQGNSA. V shed 3 bases, J shed 3 bases, and the junction held 1 base outside the gene matches. The CDR3: CASSLGTGYNEQFF. DNA of the CDR3: TGTGCCAGCAGCTTGGGGACAGGCTACAATGAGCAGTTCTTC.

This rearrangement joins TRBV5-6 to TRBJ1-1; tentatively, D is TRBD1 (6 bases). Per germline, CDR1 SGHDT and CDR2 YYEEEE. There are 15 residues in the CDR3. Trimming cost V 4 bases and J 1 base, with 14 bases left between them. The CDR3 region has the DNA TGTGCCAGCAGCCCAACTGACAGGAGGAACACTGAAGCTTTCTTT. The encoded protein is CASSPTDRRNTEAFF.

The V and J genes are TRBV7-9 and TRBJ1-5; 7 bases are shared with TRBD1. The ends lost 5 bases at V and 3 bases at J; junction bases unmatched: 4. The germline V gene has CDR1 SEHNR and CDR2 FQNEAQ (reference sequence). The CDR3 sequence is 14 residues long. CDR3 region: CASSQGTDNQPQHF. CDR3 nucleotide sequence: TGTGCCAGCAGCCAGGGGACAGACAATCAGCCCCAGCATTTT. Filled out from reference TRBV7-9 and TRBJ1-5, the complete variable domain reads DTGVSQNPRHKITKRGQNVTFRCDPISEHNRLYWYRQTLGQGPEFLTYFQNEAQLEKSRLLSDRFSAERPKGSFSTLEIQRTEQGDSAMYLCASSQGTDNQPQHFGDGTRLSIL.

This chain links TRBV6-2 or TRBV6-3 with TRBJ2-5, with 7 bases that match TRBD2. Germline V gene sequence: CDR1 MNHEY, CDR2 SVGEGT. This CDR3 contains 14 residues. V was clipped by 4 bases and J by 2 bases; unmatched bases: 4. CDR3: CASSFAGEQETQYF. The CDR3, as DNA: TGTGCCAGCAGTTTTGCGGGAGAACAAGAGACCCAGTACTTC.

The CDR3 DNA sequence: TGCGCCAGCAGCTTTAAGGGGTCAGCTAATGAAAAACTGTTTTTT. Translated: CASSFKGSANEKLFF. This chain uses TRBV5-1 with TRBJ1-4; tentatively, D is TRBD1 (5 bases). Germline V lookup: CDR1 SGHRS, CDR2 YFSETQ. Trimming stripped 2 bases from V and 3 bases from J, with 11 bases between. The CDR3 has 15 residues.

This chain joins TRBV27 and TRBJ2-2; no reliable D call. This CDR3 has 13 amino acids. Germline V gene sequence: CDR1 MNHEY, CDR2 SMNVEV (reference sequence). Trimming shortened V by 5 bases and J by 7 bases, and 11 bases separated the two germline ends. The CDR3 DNA follows: TGTGCCAGCAGTCGCGAAGAAGTCGGGGAGCTGTTTTTT. It specifies CASSREEVGELFF.

V is TRBV19 and J is TRBJ2-3, with 7 bases aligning to TRBD1. There are 15 residues in the CDR3. Trimming took 3 bases from V and 4 from J; bases not matched to a gene: 7. Germline assignment: CDR1 LNHDA and CDR2 SQIVND (reference sequence). The CDR3 region has the DNA TGTGCCAGTAGTATCTCGACAGGGAGTGCAGATACGCAGTATTTT. This sequence encodes CASSISTGSADTQYF.

For the CDR3, the DNA is TGTGCCAGCAGCGCGAGGGACAACCAAGAGACCCAGTACTTC. It is translated as CASSARDNQETQYF. The V call is TRBV28, the J call TRBJ2-5; D might be TRBD1 (6 bases). The CDR3 is 14 residues long. The V gene lost 6 bases and the J gene lost 0 bases, with 11 bases spanning the gap. In germline, CDR1 is MDHEN, CDR2 SYDVKM.

The chain employs TRBV11-2 and TRBJ2-5, with D hard to call. The germline gives CDR1 SGHAT, CDR2 FQNNGV. CDR3 length equals 11 residues. The V end lost 3 bases, the J end lost 5 bases, and 4 bases lay between the germline ends. In DNA form, the CDR3 reads TGTGCCAGCAGCTTCCAGGAGACCCAGTACTTC. As protein: CASSFQETQYF.

The chain's CDR3 is CASSLPGQGGQYF. In nucleotides, the CDR3 is TGTGCCAGCAGCTTACCGGGACAGGGAGGGCAGTACTTC. The chain employs TRBV11-2 and TRBJ2-7; 9 nucleotides align to TRBD1. The CDR3 spans 13 residues. CDR1 SGHAT and CDR2 FQNNGV come from the germline V gene. The junction had 5 bases not matched to a gene; V was cut back by 2 bases and J by 9 bases.

This clone was seen a single time. The rearrangement joins TRBV30 to TRBJ2-7, with TRBD1 matching 9 bases. The length of the CDR3 is 12 residues. With V trimmed by 4 bases and J by 3 bases, 1 base remained unmatched. CDR1 and CDR2 (germline): GTSNPN, SVGIG (reference sequence). Here the CDR3 DNA reads TGTGCCTGGATGGGACAGGGCTACGAGCAGTACTTC. Amino acid sequence: CAWMGQGYEQYF.

This clone was seen a single time. This chain connects TRBV15 to TRBJ2-7; D unclear. Germline loops: CDR1 LNHNV, CDR2 YYDKDF (reference sequence). V shed 3 bases and J shed 4 bases, with 10 bases lying between them. This CDR3 contains 13 residues. CDR3 sequence reads: CATSSQLGYEQYF. The DNA for the CDR3 is TGTGCCACCAGCAGTCAGCTCGGGTACGAGCAGTACTTC.

V usage is TRBV6-6 and J usage is TRBJ1-4; weak D call: TRBD1 (5 bases). The length of the CDR3 is 16 residues. V lost 0 bases and J 8 bases, leaving 16 bases between the germline ends. Per the germline V gene, CDR1 is MNHNY and CDR2 is SVGAGI (reference sequence). CDR3 sequence: CASSYSVLGRGEKLFF. The CDR3 DNA is TGTGCCAGCAGTTACTCAGTCCTGGGGCGGGGAGAAAAACTGTTTTTT.